The entry below describes one T cell receptor beta chain. What it binds is unknown. The source of the sample is a study of memory CD4+ T cells and cytomegalovirus serostatus. Whole-study findings and limits: About 40% of the roughly 150 known CMV-associated TCRbeta sequences appeared in CD4+ memory.

Original methodology: Out-of-frame sequences were removed, leaving 2,000,000 or so distinct TCRbeta sequences. TCRdb keeps only in-frame clones here, not all; method: immunoSEQ multiplex PCR. V and J calls and clone size come straight from that table; D and trimming were deduced from the DNA. Found here are around 44,000 clones, approximately 80% of them singletons; the top ten hold 5% to 7%. V lost 0 bases to trimming and J lost 0 bases, with 8 bases between them. This CDR3 is built from 16 residues. Germline values: CDR1 ENHRY, CDR2 SYGVKD. The sort gate was single viable CD3+CD4+CD8-CD45RO+ cells for memory CD4+ T cells.

This clonotype originated in an adult in good health and CMV-seronegative. The chain joins TRBV10-3 to TRBJ2-2; D not resolved. The specimen was memory CD4+ T cells from blood. This chain's CDR3 is CAISESRRTNTGELFF. In nucleotides, the CDR3 is TGTGCCATCAGTGAGTCGCGAAGAACGAACACCGGGGAGCTGTTTTTT.